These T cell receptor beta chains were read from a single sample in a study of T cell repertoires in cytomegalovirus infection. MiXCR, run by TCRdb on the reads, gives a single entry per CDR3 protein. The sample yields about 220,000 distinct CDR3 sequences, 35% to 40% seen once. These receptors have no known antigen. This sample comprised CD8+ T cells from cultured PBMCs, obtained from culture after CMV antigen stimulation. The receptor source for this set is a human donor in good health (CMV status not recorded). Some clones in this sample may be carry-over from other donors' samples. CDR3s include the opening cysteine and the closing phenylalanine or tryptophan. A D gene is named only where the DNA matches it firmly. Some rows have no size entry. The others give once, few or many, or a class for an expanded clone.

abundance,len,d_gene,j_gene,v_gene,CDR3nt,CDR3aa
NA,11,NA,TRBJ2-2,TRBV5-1,TGCGCCAGCAGCGGCGGCCGGGAGCTGTTTTTT,CASSGGRELFF
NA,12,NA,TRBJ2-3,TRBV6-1,TGTGCCGCTGAGGGAGGCACAGATACGCAGTATTTT,CAAEGGTDTQYF
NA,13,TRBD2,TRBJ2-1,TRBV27,TGTGCCAGCCGTCTGGCGGGAGCCTATGAGCAGTTCTTC,CASRLAGAYEQFF
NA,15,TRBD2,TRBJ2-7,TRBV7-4,TGTGCCAGCAGCCCTACTAGCGGGGACCTCTACGAGCAGTACTTC,CASSPTSGDLYEQYF
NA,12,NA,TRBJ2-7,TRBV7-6,TGTGCCAGCTCGGCGGCTGCCTACGAGCAGTACTTC,CASSAAAYEQYF
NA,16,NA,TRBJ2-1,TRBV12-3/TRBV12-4,TGTGCCAGCAGTCAACCTGGGGGGCCCCTGGATAATGAGCAGTTCTTC,CASSQPGGPLDNEQFF
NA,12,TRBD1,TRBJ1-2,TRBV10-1,TGCGCCAGCAGTGAAACAGGGGTCGGCTACACCTTC,CASSETGVGYTF
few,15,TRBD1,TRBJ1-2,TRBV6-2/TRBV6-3,TGTGCCAGCAGTTACTCCGGACAGGGGGGCTATGGCTACACCTTC,CASSYSGQGGYGYTF
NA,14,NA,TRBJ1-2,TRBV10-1,TGCGCCAGCAGCCCTGCGGGAGCTAACTATGGCTACACCTTC,CASSPAGANYGYTF
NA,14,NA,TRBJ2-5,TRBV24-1,TGTGCCACCAGTGAACCCGGGACATCAGAGACCCAGTACTTC,CATSEPGTSETQYF
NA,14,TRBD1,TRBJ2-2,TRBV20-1,TGCAGTGCTCCGGACAGGTTAAACACCGGGGAGCTGTTTTTT,CSAPDRLNTGELFF
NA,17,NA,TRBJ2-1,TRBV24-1,TGTGCCACCAGTGATGTTAAGGGACCCAACTCCTACAATGAGCAGTTCTTC,CATSDVKGPNSYNEQFF
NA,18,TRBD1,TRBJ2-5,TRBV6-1,TGTGCCAGCAGTGAATCTACGACAGGGGACAGTTACCAAGAGACCCAGTACTTC,CASSESTTGDSYQETQYF
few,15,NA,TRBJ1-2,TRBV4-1,TGCGCCAGCAGCCAAGTCCTAGGGGTTTACTATGGCTACACCTTC,CASSQVLGVYYGYTF
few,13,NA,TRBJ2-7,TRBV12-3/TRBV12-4,TGTGCCAGCAGTCCCGACATCTCCTACGAGCAGTACTTC,CASSPDISYEQYF
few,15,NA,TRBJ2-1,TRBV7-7,TGTGCCAGCAGCCGCACACAGGGAGGCTACAATGAGCAGTTCTTC,CASSRTQGGYNEQFF
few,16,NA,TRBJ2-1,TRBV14,TGTGCCAGCAGCCTCTCTAGGGGGAGACTTTGGAATGAGCAGTTCTTC,CASSLSRGRLWNEQFF
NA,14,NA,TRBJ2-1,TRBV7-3,TGTGCCAGCAGCCCAGGACTCGACTACAATGAGCAGTTCTTC,CASSPGLDYNEQFF
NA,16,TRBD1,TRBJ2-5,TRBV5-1,TGCGCCAGCAGCTTGGCTTCTGACAGGGACCAAGATACCCCGTACTTC,CASSLASDRDQDTPYF
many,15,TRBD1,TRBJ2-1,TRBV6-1,TGTGCCAGCAGGTCCAGGGGGACGATGTACAATGAGCAGTTCTTC,CASRSRGTMYNEQFF
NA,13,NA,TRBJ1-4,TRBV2,TGTGCCAGCAGAGACACGGGGGAGGAAAAACTGTTTTTT,CASRDTGEEKLFF
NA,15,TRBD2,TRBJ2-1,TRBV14,TGTGCCAGCAGCCAAGAACTAGCGCGGGCTAATGAGCAGTTCTTC,CASSQELARANEQFF
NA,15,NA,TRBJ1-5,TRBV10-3,TGTGCCATCAGTGAGTCGGGACCGCACGGTCAGCCCCAGCATTTT,CAISESGPHGQPQHF
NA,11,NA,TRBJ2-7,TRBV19,TGTGCCAGTAGGACAGGAGGCGAGCAGTACTTC,CASRTGGEQYF
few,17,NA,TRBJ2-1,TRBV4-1,TGCGCCAGCAGCCAAGAAAGGTGGGAGAGCTCCTACAATGAGCAGTTCTTC,CASSQERWESSYNEQFF
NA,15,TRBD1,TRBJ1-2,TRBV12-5,TGTGCTAGTGGTCCCACGACAGGGGGTGACTATGGCTACACCTTC,CASGPTTGGDYGYTF
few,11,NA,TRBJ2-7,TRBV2,TGTGCCAGACAAGACCTATACGAGCAGTACTTC,CARQDLYEQYF
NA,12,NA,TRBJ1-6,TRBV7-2,TGTGCCAGCAGCTTAATTGGGTCACCCCTCCACTTT,CASSLIGSPLHF
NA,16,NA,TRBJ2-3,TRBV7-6,TGTGCCAGCAGCTTAGCGCAAGGGGGGCGGACAGATACGCAGTATTTT,CASSLAQGGRTDTQYF
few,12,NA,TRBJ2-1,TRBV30,TGTGCCTGGAGTTCCGGGGGCAGTGAGCAGTTCTTC,CAWSSGGSEQFF
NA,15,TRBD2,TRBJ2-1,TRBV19,TGTGCCAGTAGTATGGCACGGGGGGCCTACAATGAGCAGTTCTTC,CASSMARGAYNEQFF
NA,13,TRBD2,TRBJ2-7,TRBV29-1,TGCAGCGTTCGGACTAGCGGGCCCTACGAGCAGTACTTC,CSVRTSGPYEQYF
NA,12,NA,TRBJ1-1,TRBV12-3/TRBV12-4,TGTGCCAGCAGTTGGGAGAACACTGAAGCTTTCTTT,CASSWENTEAFF
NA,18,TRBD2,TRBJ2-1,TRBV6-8,TGTGCCAGCAGTTACTCGCCTAGCGGGAGTCCACTTTACAATGAGCAGTTCTTC,CASSYSPSGSPLYNEQFF
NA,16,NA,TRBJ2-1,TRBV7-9,TGTGCCAGCAGCTCCAATTGGGGTGTGTCCTACAATGAGCAGTTCTTC,CASSSNWGVSYNEQFF
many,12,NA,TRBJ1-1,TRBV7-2,TGTGCCAGCAGCTTAGTAAGCAGGGAAGCTTTCTTT,CASSLVSREAFF
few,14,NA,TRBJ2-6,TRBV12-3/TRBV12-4,TGTGCCAGCAGCGCCGTGCGAGGGGCCAACGTCCTGACTTTC,CASSAVRGANVLTF
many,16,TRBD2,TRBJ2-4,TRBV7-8,TGTGCCAGCAGCTTAGGAGGAAGCGGGAGAAAAAACATTCAGTACTTC,CASSLGGSGRKNIQYF
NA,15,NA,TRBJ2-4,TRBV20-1,TGCAGTGCTAGAGATCTGGAGGGGCGGAGGGCCATTCAGTACTTC,CSARDLEGRRAIQYF
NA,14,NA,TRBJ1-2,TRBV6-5,TGTGCCAGCAGTTACTCGGGGTTTCCTGGTGGCTACACCTTC,CASSYSGFPGGYTF
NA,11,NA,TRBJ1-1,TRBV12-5,TGTGCTAGTGGTTTGGGACATGAAGCTTTCTTT,CASGLGHEAFF
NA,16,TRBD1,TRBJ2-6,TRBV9,TGTGCCAGCAGCACCCTACAGGGGTGGGGGGCCAACGTCCTGACTTTC,CASSTLQGWGANVLTF
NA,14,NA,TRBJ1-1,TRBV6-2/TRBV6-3,TGTTCCAGCAGTTCCCCAGAACAGAAAACTGAAGCTTTCTTT,CSSSSPEQKTEAFF
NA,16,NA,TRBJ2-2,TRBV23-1,TGCGCCAGCAGTCCCCTCAAAACGGGGGACACCGGGGAGCTGTTTTTT,CASSPLKTGDTGELFF
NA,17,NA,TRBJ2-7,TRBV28,TGTGCCAGCACTCCGCGAAGGGACTCAGCTTCTTTTTACGAGCAGTACTTC,CASTPRRDSASFYEQYF
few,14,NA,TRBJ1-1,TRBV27,TGTGCCAGCACCCCTCCGGGGCGTGGTACTGAAGCTTTCTTT,CASTPPGRGTEAFF
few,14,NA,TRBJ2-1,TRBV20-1,TGCAGTGCAACTACAGGGATCTCCTACAATGAGCAGTTCTTC,CSATTGISYNEQFF
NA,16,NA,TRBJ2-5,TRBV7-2,TGTGCCAGCAGCTTAGAACCCCACCTTATAGGCGAGACCCAGTACTTC,CASSLEPHLIGETQYF
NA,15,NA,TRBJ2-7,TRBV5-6,TGTGCCAGCAGACCGGCCGAGGGAAAAACCTACGAGCAGTACTTC,CASRPAEGKTYEQYF